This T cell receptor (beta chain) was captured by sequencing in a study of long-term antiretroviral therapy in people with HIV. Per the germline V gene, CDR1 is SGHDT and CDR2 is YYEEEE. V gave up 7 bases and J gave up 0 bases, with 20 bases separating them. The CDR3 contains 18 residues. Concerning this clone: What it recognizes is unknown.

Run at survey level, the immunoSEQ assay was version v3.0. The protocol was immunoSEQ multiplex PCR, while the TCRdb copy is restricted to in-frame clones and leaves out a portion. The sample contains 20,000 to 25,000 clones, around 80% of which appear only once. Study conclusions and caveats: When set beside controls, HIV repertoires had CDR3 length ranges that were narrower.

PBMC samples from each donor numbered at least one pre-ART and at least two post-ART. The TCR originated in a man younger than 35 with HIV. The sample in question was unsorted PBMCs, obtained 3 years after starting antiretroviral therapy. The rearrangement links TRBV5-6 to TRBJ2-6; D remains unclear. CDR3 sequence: CASVSGRVLRSGANVLTF. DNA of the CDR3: TGTGCCAGCGTATCGGGTCGGGTTCTACGCTCTGGGGCCAACGTCCTGACTTTC.